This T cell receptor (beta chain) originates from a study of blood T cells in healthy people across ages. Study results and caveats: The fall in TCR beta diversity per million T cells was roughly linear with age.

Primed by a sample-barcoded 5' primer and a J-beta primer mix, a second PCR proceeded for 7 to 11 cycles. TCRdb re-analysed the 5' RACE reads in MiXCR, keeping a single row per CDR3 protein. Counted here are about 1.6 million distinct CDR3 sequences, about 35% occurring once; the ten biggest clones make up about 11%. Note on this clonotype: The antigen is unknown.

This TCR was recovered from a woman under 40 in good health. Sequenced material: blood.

CDR3 nucleotide sequence: TGCGCCAGCAGCTTTTCGAGTATCACGGATGGCTACACCTTC. Its translation: CASSFSSITDGYTF. This rearrangement joins TRBV5-1 to TRBJ1-2; D is uncertain. This CDR3 is built from 14 residues. The V end was cut by 2 bases, the J end by 6 bases, with 14 bases between. Germline lookup yields CDR1 SGHRS and CDR2 YFSETQ.